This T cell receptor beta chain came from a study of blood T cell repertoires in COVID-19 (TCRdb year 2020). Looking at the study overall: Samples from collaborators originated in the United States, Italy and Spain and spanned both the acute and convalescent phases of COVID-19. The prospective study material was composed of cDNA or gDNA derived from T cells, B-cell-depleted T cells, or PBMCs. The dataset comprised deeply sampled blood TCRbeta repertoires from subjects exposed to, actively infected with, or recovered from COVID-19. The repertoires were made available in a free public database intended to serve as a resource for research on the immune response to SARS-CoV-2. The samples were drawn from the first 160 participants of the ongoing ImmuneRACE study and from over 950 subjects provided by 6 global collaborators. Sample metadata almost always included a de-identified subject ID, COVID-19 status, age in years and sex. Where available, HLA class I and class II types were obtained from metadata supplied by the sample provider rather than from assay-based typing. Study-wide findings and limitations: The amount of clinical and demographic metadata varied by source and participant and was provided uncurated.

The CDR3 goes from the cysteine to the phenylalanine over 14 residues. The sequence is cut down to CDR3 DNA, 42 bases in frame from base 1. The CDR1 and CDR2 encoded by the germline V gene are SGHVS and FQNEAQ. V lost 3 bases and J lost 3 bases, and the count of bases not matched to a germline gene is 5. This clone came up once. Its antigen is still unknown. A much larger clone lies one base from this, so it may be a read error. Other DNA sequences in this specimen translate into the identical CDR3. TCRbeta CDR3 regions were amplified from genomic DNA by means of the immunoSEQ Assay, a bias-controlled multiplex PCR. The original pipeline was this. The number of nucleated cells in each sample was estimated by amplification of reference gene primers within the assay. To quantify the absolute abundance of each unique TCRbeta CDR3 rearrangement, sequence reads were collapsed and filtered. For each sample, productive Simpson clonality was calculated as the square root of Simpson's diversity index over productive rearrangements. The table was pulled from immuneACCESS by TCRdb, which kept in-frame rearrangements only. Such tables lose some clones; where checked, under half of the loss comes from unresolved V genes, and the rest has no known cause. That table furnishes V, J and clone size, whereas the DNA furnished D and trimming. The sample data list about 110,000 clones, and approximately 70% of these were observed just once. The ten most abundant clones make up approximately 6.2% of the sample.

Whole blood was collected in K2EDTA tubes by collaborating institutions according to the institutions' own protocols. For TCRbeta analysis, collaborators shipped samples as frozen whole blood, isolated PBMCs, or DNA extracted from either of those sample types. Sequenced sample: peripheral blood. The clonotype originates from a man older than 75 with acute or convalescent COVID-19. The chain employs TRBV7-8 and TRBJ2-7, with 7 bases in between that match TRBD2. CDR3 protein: CASSFSLAVYEQYF. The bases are TGTGCCAGCAGCTTTAGCCTAGCGGTCTACGAGCAGTACTTC.